Detailed here is one T cell receptor (beta chain). The germline gives CDR1 MDHEN, CDR2 SYDVKM. The CDR3 length is 16 residues. Germline trimming cut 8 bases from V and 4 bases from J; bases unmatched to any gene: 10. The data are from a study of blood T cell repertoires in COVID-19. Assay: immunoSEQ multiplex PCR; the TCRdb copy retains only in-frame clones and omits some. The sample records about 120,000 clones, around 77% being singletons. Sequenced material: peripheral blood. The chain has TRBV28 and TRBJ2-1; 11 nucleotides line up with TRBD1. This sequence originates from a man between 60 and 75 years old with active or convalescent COVID-19. The CDR3 region has the DNA TGTGCCAGCGGGTCTCTCGGGGACAGGGGGTACAATGAGCAGTTCTTC. This sequence encodes CASGSLGDRGYNEQFF.